This T cell receptor beta chain stems from a study of blood T cell repertoires in COVID-19 (TCRdb year 2020). General notes on the study: The collaborator samples originated in the United States, Italy and Spain and spanned the acute and convalescent phases of COVID-19. The material from the prospective study consisted of cDNA or gDNA derived from T cells, B-cell-depleted T cells, or PBMCs. Subjects who had been exposed to COVID-19, were actively infected with it, or had recovered from it provided the deeply sampled blood TCRbeta repertoires that made up the dataset. The repertoires were released in a freely available public database intended as a resource for research on the immune response to SARS-CoV-2. The samples were drawn from two sources: the first 160 participants of the ongoing ImmuneRACE study, and approximately 1,300 subjects contributed by 6 global collaborators. Nearly every sample came with metadata listing a de-identified subject ID, COVID-19 status, age in years and sex. Where available, HLA class I and class II types were obtained from metadata supplied by the sample provider rather than from assay-based typing.

With regard to this clone: There is no known antigen for this receptor. Per-base qualities were not stored, and no clone one base away is much larger.

General findings and caveats noted by the study authors: The amount of clinical and demographic metadata varied by source and participant and was provided uncurated.

TCRbeta CDR3 regions were amplified from genomic DNA by means of the immunoSEQ Assay, a bias-controlled multiplex PCR. On the authors' methods: The number of nucleated cells in each sample was estimated by amplification of reference gene primers within the assay. To quantify the absolute abundance of each unique TCRbeta CDR3 rearrangement, sequence reads were collapsed and filtered. Productive Simpson clonality was computed per sample as the square root of Simpson's diversity index over productive rearrangements. The table comes from immuneACCESS by way of TCRdb, which keeps in-frame sequences with V and J called. Part of the clones is missing from these tables; in studies checked, under half for an unresolved V gene and the rest for unknown reasons. The DNA gave D and trimming, while V, J and clone size come from that table. For this sample the table gives about 200,000 clones, of which roughly 84% were detected only once. The leading ten clones occupy approximately 5.6% of the sample.

Another Seattle source contributed samples from volunteer blood donors who had recovered from COVID-19. Each collaborating institution followed its own protocols to collect whole blood in K2EDTA tubes. Collaborator samples were shipped for TCRbeta analysis as frozen whole blood, isolated PBMCs, or DNA extracted from either sample type. The material sequenced was peripheral blood. The receptor was isolated from a woman aged 40 to 50 who had recovered from COVID-19.

The base sequence is TGTGCCAGCACCCGAGCGGGAAGGGAGACAGATACGCAGTATTTT. It translates to CASTRAGRETDTQYF. Recombination connected TRBV5-4 to TRBJ2-3, with TRBD2 matching 7 junction bases. The CDR3 spans 15 residues, from the cysteine through the phenylalanine. Of all the DNA, just the CDR3 is kept, 45 bases in frame from base 1. In the germline V gene (reference sequence), CDR1 corresponds to SGHNT and CDR2 to YYREEE. After removal of 6 bases from V and 3 bases from J, the junction retains 10 bases not matched to a gene.